The sequence of this T cell receptor (beta chain) was determined in a study of blood T cell repertoires in COVID-19 (TCRdb year 2020). Concerning the study at large: The collaborator samples originated in the United States, Italy and Spain and spanned the acute and convalescent phases of COVID-19. The material from the prospective study consisted of cDNA or gDNA derived from T cells, B-cell-depleted T cells, or PBMCs. The dataset comprised deeply sampled blood TCRbeta repertoires from subjects exposed to, actively infected with, or recovered from COVID-19. The repertoires were released in a freely available public database meant as a resource for research on the immune response to SARS-CoV-2. Samples were obtained from the ongoing ImmuneRACE study (first 160 participants) and from 1,254 subjects provided by 6 global collaborators. Sample metadata almost always included a de-identified subject ID, COVID-19 status, age in years and sex. Where available, HLA class I and class II types were taken from metadata supplied by the sample provider and were not determined by assay-based typing.

Whole blood was collected in K2EDTA tubes by collaborating institutions according to the institutions' own protocols. For TCRbeta analysis, collaborators shipped samples in one of three forms: frozen whole blood, isolated PBMCs, or DNA extracted from either of those sample types. Study-wide findings and limitations: How much clinical and demographic metadata was included differed by source and by participant, and the metadata was provided uncurated.

In this sample, this clone turned up a few times. Its antigen is still unknown. No much larger clone is present one base from it, and per-base qualities are unavailable. The immunoSEQ Assay, a bias-controlled multiplex PCR, was used to amplify TCRbeta CDR3 regions from genomic DNA. As for how the authors treated the data: The number of nucleated cells in each sample was estimated from the amplification of reference gene primers within the assay. To quantify the absolute abundance of each unique TCRbeta CDR3 rearrangement, sequence reads were collapsed and filtered. For each sample, productive Simpson clonality was calculated as the square root of Simpson's diversity index over productive rearrangements. In its TCRdb copy, this immuneACCESS table keeps in-frame sequences only and misses some clones. Where compared with another copy, unresolved V genes explain less than half of these, and the others have no known cause. V and J calls and clone size follow that table, whereas D and trimming were derived from the DNA. The sample table contains roughly 97,000 clones; only one count was recorded for approximately 82% of them. More than 9% of the sample comes from the top ten.

Via the germline V gene (reference sequence), CDR1 is SGHNT and CDR2 YYREEE. Between the V and J ends, shortened by 2 bases and 0 bases respectively, the junction contains 9 bases. Its CDR3 holds 15 amino acids, cysteine through phenylalanine. Here the CDR3 DNA is all that survives: 45 bases in frame from base 1. Sequenced input: peripheral blood. The TCR comes from a man between 70 and 80 years old with acute or convalescent COVID-19. The chain joins TRBV5-4 to TRBJ1-3; the D gene identity is not certain. The nucleotide sequence reads as follows: TGTGCCAGCAGCTTAGGTAGCCACTCTGGAAACACCATATATTTT. Its amino acids are CASSLGSHSGNTIYF.